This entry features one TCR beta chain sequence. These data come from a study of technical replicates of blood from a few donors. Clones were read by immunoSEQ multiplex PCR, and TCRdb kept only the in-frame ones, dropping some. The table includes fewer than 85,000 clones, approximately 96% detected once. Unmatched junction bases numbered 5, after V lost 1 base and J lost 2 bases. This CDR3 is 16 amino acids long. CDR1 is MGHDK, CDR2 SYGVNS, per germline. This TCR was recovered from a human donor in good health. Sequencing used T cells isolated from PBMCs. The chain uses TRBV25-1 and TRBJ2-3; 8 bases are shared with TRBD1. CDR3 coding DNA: TGTGCCAGCAGTGAATTTCAGGGGGCAATCACAGATACGCAGTATTTT. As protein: CASSEFQGAITDTQYF.